This TCR beta chain came from a study of beta chain features in type 1 diabetes. Whole-study context: Sorted cell examination encompassed roughly 110,000,000 cells across all samples.

Germline V gene sequence: CDR1 MGHRA, CDR2 YSYEKL. The CDR3 extends over 13 amino acids. Trimming removed 1 base at V and 9 bases at J, with 12 bases between. As regards this clone: Its antigen is currently unknown.

Study-level results: Type 1 diabetes patients had moderately but significantly shorter TCRB CDR3s in all four CD4+ subsets. Relative to healthy donors, patients appeared to have naive, central memory and Treg TCRB repertoires that were more similar.

Sequenced material consisted of expressed TCRB transcripts (all of the isolated RNA was reverse transcribed). Only in-frame clones appear in the TCRdb table, and some are missing; sequencing was by immunoSEQ multiplex PCR. Of roughly 280,000 clones detected, around 24% appear once; the ten largest clones hold 0.012%. Post-sort purity exceeded 95% for all sorted populations. The chain uses TRBV4-1 and TRBJ1-1; a weak D match, TRBD1 (5 bases). The sample taken for sequencing was naive CD4+ T cells from blood. The sequence was obtained from a woman younger than 45 with type 1 diabetes. The DNA of the CDR3 is TGCGCCAGCAGCCAAGTTGTCACAGGCAAAGCTTTCTTT. Its protein product is CASSQVVTGKAFF.